The clone carrying this T cell receptor beta chain was seen just once. Antigen unknown. This sample is drawn from a study of OX40 agonist ivuxolimab in advanced cancers. Study conclusions and caveats: There were, on average, more expanded clones in CD8+ T cells than in CD4+.

The assay was immunoSEQ multiplex PCR, and TCRdb's table has in-frame clones only and misses some. The sample lists some 46,000 clones, around 87% occurring once. Sequencing used CD4+ or CD8+ T cells sorted from blood, obtained in a trial of the OX40 agonist ivuxolimab. The origin of this receptor is an adult with an advanced solid tumor such as melanoma, head and neck, liver or kidney cancer.

CDR3 sequence (DNA): TGTGCCAGTAGATACCGGGACAGGGGGGGCAATGAGCAGTTCTTC. It specifies CASRYRDRGGNEQFF. The chain employs TRBV19 and TRBJ2-1, with 11 bases lining up with TRBD1. The V gene's germline CDR1 is LNHDA and CDR2 SQIVND (reference sequence). The CDR3 length is 15 residues. J gave up 6 bases and V 6 bases, and 7 bases lay outside the gene matches.